This passage covers 27 T cell receptor beta chains from one sample sequenced in a study of blood T cell repertoires in COVID-19. Libraries were prepared by immunoSEQ multiplex PCR; TCRdb keeps only in-frame clonotypes and omits some of them. This table holds about 320,000 clones, about nine tenths found once. Sequences were obtained from peripheral blood. The receptors stem from a woman aged 25 to 45 with COVID-19, enrolled during active disease.

The CDR3 nucleotides are TGTGCCAGCAGTGAAGGAGCGTTCACAGATACGCAGTATTTT. Protein sequence: CASSEGAFTDTQYF. The rearrangement uses TRBV6-4 and TRBJ2-3; D unresolved. The V gene's germline CDR1 is MRHNA and CDR2 SNTAGT. The CDR3 is made up of 14 amino acids. V dropped 3 bases and J dropped 2 bases, with 9 bases sitting between them.

The CDR3 nucleotides are TGTGCCAGTAGTATAACTAGCGACAGAGGCAGAGTTAGGGTTTTGAGCAATCAGCCCCAGCATTTT. Amino acids: CASSITSDRGRVRVLSNQPQHF. The chain employs TRBV19 and TRBJ1-5, with D perhaps matching TRBD1 (5 bases). The V and J ends lost 2 bases and 1 base respectively, with 30 bases between them. Germline CDR1 LNHDA, CDR2 SQIVND (reference sequence). This CDR3 region has 22 residues.

This clone showed up just a few times. This chain uses TRBV6-2 or TRBV6-3 with TRBJ1-1; 10 nucleotides line up with TRBD1. J lost 1 base, V lost 5 bases, and 13 bases had no gene match. This CDR3 is 18 amino acids long. Germline CDR1 MNHEY, CDR2 SVGEGT. In DNA form, the CDR3 reads TGTGCCAGCAGTCTATTTACCCCGGGACAGGGGCCGAACACTGAAGCTTTCTTT. It yields the protein CASSLFTPGQGPNTEAFF.

This clone has only one observation. The J gene is TRBJ1-2, the V gene TRBV13; D ambiguous. This CDR3 contains 13 residues. V was clipped by 6 bases and J by 8 bases, with 16 bases between them. CDR1 is PRHDT, CDR2 FYEKMQ, per germline (reference sequence). The CDR3 sequence is CASSPIGERGYTF. The DNA of the CDR3 is TGTGCCAGCAGTCCCATCGGGGAACGAGGCTACACCTTC. Full variable domain (rest looked up from reference TRBV13 and TRBJ1-2): AAGVIQSPRHLIKEKRETATLKCYPIPRHDTVYWYQQGPGQDPQFLISFYEKMQSDKGSIPDRFSAQQFSDYHSELNMSSLELGDSALYFCASSPIGERGYTFGSGTRLTVV.

The CDR3 sequence is CASSLVLGGLNSPGYGYTF. CDR3 bases: TGTGCCAGCAGCTTAGTACTTGGCGGTCTTAACTCCCCGGGCTATGGCTACACCTTC. V is TRBV7-2 and J is TRBJ1-2, with D hard to call. The CDR3 totals 19 residues. Per germline, CDR1 SGHTA and CDR2 FQGNSA. Trimming removed 1 base from V and 4 bases from J, with 25 bases in between.

CDR3 sequence (DNA): TGTGCCAGCAGCTTACGGGGGACAGTTAATGAAAAACTGTTTTTT. Residues: CASSLRGTVNEKLFF. The rearrangement joins TRBV7-2 to TRBJ1-4; the match to TRBD1 covers 7 bases. Germline CDR1 reads SGHTA; CDR2 reads FQGNSA. This CDR3 has 15 residues. V gave up 2 bases and J gave up 4 bases; unmatched junction bases: 4.

This sequence joins TRBV2 and TRBJ2-5, with TRBD2 matching over 8 bases. The germline V gene encodes CDR1 SNHLY and CDR2 FYNNEI. This CDR3 region has 17 residues. V shed 6 bases, J shed 5 bases, and the junction held 17 bases outside the gene matches. The CDR3 here is CASSEREGGGSRETQYF. CDR3 in DNA: TGTGCCAGCAGCGAAAGGGAAGGCGGGGGGTCTCGGGAGACCCAGTACTTC.

In nucleotides, the CDR3 is TGTGCCAGCAGCCCCATCGGGACAGGGACGTCTGAAGCTTTCTTT. Translation: CASSPIGTGTSEAFF. This chain uses TRBV27 with TRBJ1-1; 9 nucleotides align to TRBD1. The length of the CDR3 is 15 residues. J lost 6 bases, V lost 6 bases, and 11 bases had no gene match. Germline V gene lookup returns CDR1 MNHEY and CDR2 SMNVEV (reference sequence).

The genes are TRBV5-5 and TRBJ2-3; 7 nucleotides agree with TRBD1. The V gene's germline CDR1 is SGHKS and CDR2 YYEKEE (reference sequence). CDR3 length equals 14 residues. The V and J ends lost 0 bases and 3 bases, in that order; junction bases with no gene match: 1. DNA of the CDR3: TGTGCCAGCAGCTTGGAACAGGGGACAGATACGCAGTATTTT. This gives the protein CASSLEQGTDTQYF.

This clone was observed once. The genes are TRBV7-8 and TRBJ1-1; 7 bases agree with TRBD1. J gave up 3 bases and V 5 bases, and 3 bases lay outside the gene matches. Germline CDR1 and CDR2: SGHVS and FQNEAQ. This CDR3 is built from 13 residues. CDR3 nucleotides: TGTGCCAGCAGCCTCGACAGGGACACTGAAGCTTTCTTT. Its translation is CASSLDRDTEAFF.

The gene calls are TRBV7-9 and TRBJ2-1; 10 bases are shared with TRBD1. This CDR3 has 19 amino acids. Germline lookup yields CDR1 SEHNR and CDR2 FQNEAQ (reference sequence). Trimming at V came to 3 bases and at J to 7 bases, leaving 18 bases not matched to a gene. The CDR3 spells CASSLTLTRDRGRVNEQFF. CDR3 bases: TGTGCCAGCAGCTTGACACTTACTCGGGACAGGGGTAGAGTGAATGAGCAGTTCTTC.

A single count supports this clone. The V gene is TRBV3-1 (or the pseudogene TRBV3-2), the J gene TRBJ2-3; 10 bases fit TRBD2. The ends lost 0 bases at V and 4 bases at J; junction bases unmatched: 13. Germline lookup yields CDR1 LGHDT and CDR2 YNNKEL (reference sequence). The CDR3 sequence is 19 residues long. CDR3 nucleotide sequence: TGTGCCAGCAGCCAAGAGTTTGTTCTAGCGGGGGAGGTGGCAGATACGCAGTATTTT. It specifies CASSQEFVLAGEVADTQYF.

This sequence joins TRBV5-6 and TRBJ1-5; weak D call: TRBD1 (6 bases). The V gene's germline CDR1 is SGHDT and CDR2 YYEEEE. The CDR3 extends over 14 amino acids. Trimming pared 1 base from V and 3 bases from J, leaving 8 bases between. The CDR3 sequence is CASSLWDTNQPQHF. The CDR3 DNA follows: TGTGCCAGCAGCTTGTGGGACACCAATCAGCCCCAGCATTTT.

The gene calls are TRBV7-3 and TRBJ2-6, with 11 bases fitting TRBD1. The germline CDR1 and CDR2 sequences are SGHTA and FQGTGA. The CDR3 covers 20 residues. J lost 0 bases, V lost 1 base, and 8 bases had no gene match. CDR3 protein: CASSLRGTGQGASGANVLTF. Written as DNA, the CDR3 is TGTGCCAGCAGCTTAAGGGGGACTGGACAGGGGGCCTCTGGGGCCAACGTCCTGACTTTC.

This clone was seen a single time. This chain links TRBV7-6 with TRBJ2-5; 7 bases fit TRBD2. The CDR3 has 15 amino acids. Trimming took 3 bases from V and 3 from J; bases not matched to a gene: 7. The germline gives CDR1 SGHVS, CDR2 FNYEAQ. CDR3 loop: CASSFLADNKETQYF. In DNA form, the CDR3 reads TGTGCCAGCAGCTTTCTAGCGGACAATAAAGAGACCCAGTACTTC.

This sequence joins TRBV13 and TRBJ1-2; D not certain. CDR1 is PRHDT, CDR2 FYEKMQ, per germline (reference sequence). Between the trimmed V and J ends, which lost 8 bases and 8 bases, there was a span of 18 bases. This CDR3 is 13 amino acids long. CDR3 bases: TGTGCCAGCGTATCCCCCCCTCTTGAGGGCTACACCTTC. Protein: CASVSPPLEGYTF. Filled out from reference TRBV13 and TRBJ1-2, the complete variable domain reads AAGVIQSPRHLIKEKRETATLKCYPIPRHDTVYWYQQGPGQDPQFLISFYEKMQSDKGSIPDRFSAQQFSDYHSELNMSSLELGDSALYFCASVSPPLEGYTFGSGTRLTVV.

The rearrangement uses TRBV24-1 and TRBJ1-4; D possibly corresponds to TRBD1 (6 bases). Germline CDR1 reads KGHDR; CDR2 reads SFDVKD. The CDR3 consists of 15 residues. Between the trimmed V and J ends, which lost 4 bases and 4 bases, there was a span of 12 bases. The CDR3 spells CATSDRTAVNEKLFF. The CDR3 DNA reads TGTGCCACCAGTGACCGGACAGCTGTTAATGAAAAACTGTTTTTT.

The gene calls are TRBV19 and TRBJ2-1, with D maybe TRBD1 (5 bases). The CDR3 has 16 amino acids. Germline values: CDR1 LNHDA, CDR2 SQIVND (reference sequence). V was pared by 3 bases and J by 0 bases, with 12 bases between. CDR3 residues: CASSIDSISSYNEQFF. CDR3 in DNA: TGTGCCAGTAGTATCGACAGTATCAGCTCCTACAATGAGCAGTTCTTC.

About this clone itself: Other nucleotide sequences in the sample specify the same CDR3. The chain combines TRBV12-3 or TRBV12-4 with TRBJ1-2; D gene unclear. The germline V and J ends were trimmed by 3 bases and 2 bases, with 7 bases remaining between them. This CDR3 spans 13 amino acids. CDR3 sequence (DNA): TGTGCCAGCAGTTTGGGCAGAAACTATGGCTACACCTTC. Translating gives CASSLGRNYGYTF.

This clone has a handful of counts. V and J are TRBV6-5 and TRBJ2-7; maybe TRBD2 (5 bases). Germline values: CDR1 MNHEY, CDR2 SVGAGI. This CDR3 comprises 14 residues. V shed 2 bases and J shed 3 bases, with 11 bases lying between them. The CDR3, as DNA: TGTGCCAGCAGTTACGGTTTAGGACTCTACGAGCAGTACTTC. Amino acid sequence: CASSYGLGLYEQYF.

This chain links TRBV9 with TRBJ1-5; D is unresolved. Germline V gene sequence: CDR1 SGDLS, CDR2 YYNGEE. This CDR3 is built from 14 residues. Trimming took off 0 bases at V and 7 bases at J, with 11 bases between the two ends. Written as DNA, the CDR3 is TGTGCCAGCAGCGTAGGTGGATTCGGGCAGCCCCAGCATTTT. It translates to CASSVGGFGQPQHF.

CDR3 protein: CASSPGVAGGQNNEQFF. In DNA form, the CDR3 reads TGTGCCAGCAGCCCCGGTGTGGCGGGGGGCCAGAACAATGAGCAGTTCTTC. V gene TRBV11-3 combines with J gene TRBJ2-1, with 8 bases matching TRBD2. The V and J ends lost 5 bases and 5 bases, in that order; junction bases with no gene match: 14. The length of the CDR3 is 17 residues. The germline V gene encodes CDR1 SGHNT and CDR2 YENEEA.

V gene TRBV3-1 (or the pseudogene TRBV3-2) combines with J gene TRBJ1-2; 12 nucleotides line up with TRBD1. The CDR3 has 15 amino acids. CDR1 is LGHDT, CDR2 YNNKEL, per germline (reference sequence). The V gene end was trimmed by 5 bases and the J gene end by 6 bases; junction bases not matched to a gene: 7. CDR3 region: CASSFPGQGANGYTF. CDR3 nucleotides: TGTGCCAGCAGCTTCCCGGGACAGGGGGCAAATGGCTACACCTTC.

This clone was observed a handful of times. The chain uses TRBV5-1 and TRBJ2-2, with TRBD1 identical over 7 bases. This CDR3 is built from 16 residues. Germline values: CDR1 SGHRS, CDR2 YFSETQ. J lost 1 base, V lost 3 bases, and 6 bases had no gene match. CDR3 sequence reads: CASSSSTGRNTGELFF. The CDR3 nucleotides read TGCGCCAGCAGCTCTTCGACAGGGAGGAACACCGGGGAGCTGTTTTTT. The variable domain in full, completed from reference TRBV5-1 and TRBJ2-2, reads KAGVTQTPRYLIKTRGQQVTLSCSPISGHRSVSWYQQTPGQGLQFLFEYFSETQRNKGNFPGRFSGRQFSNSRSEMNVSTLELGDSALYLCASSSSTGRNTGELFFGEGSRLTVL.

J is TRBJ1-1 and V is TRBV6-2 or TRBV6-3; D is unresolved. Germline CDR1 and CDR2: MNHEY and SVGEGT. The CDR3 consists of 13 residues. Trimming stripped 5 bases from V and 1 base from J, with 8 bases between. The CDR3 region is CASSGRPNTEAFF. The CDR3 DNA sequence: TGTGCCAGCAGTGGGAGACCGAACACTGAAGCTTTCTTT.

This clone was detected a few times. This chain links TRBV4-2 with TRBJ1-2; unclear D gene. The CDR3 extends over 16 amino acids. Trimming shortened V by 0 bases and J by 8 bases, and 19 bases separated the two germline ends. Germline-derived CDR1 and CDR2 are LGHNA and YNFKEQ. In DNA form, the CDR3 reads TGTGCCAGCAGCCAAGATCTTGAGGAGGGAACTCGCGGCTACACCTTC. Amino acids: CASSQDLEEGTRGYTF.

This clone was detected only once. The chain links TRBV5-1 to TRBJ2-2, with TRBD1 matching over 7 bases. Germline V gives CDR1 SGHRS, CDR2 YFSETQ. The CDR3 covers 16 residues. The J segment lost 6 bases and the V segment lost 4 bases, leaving 12 bases of the junction unmatched. For the CDR3, the DNA is TGCGCCAGCAGCACTCAGGGGGTACAAGGGGCCGGGGAGCTGTTTTTT. It codes for CASSTQGVQGAGELFF.